The clone carrying this TCR beta chain was found once. The data stem from a study of control samples from healthy donors and cancer patients. TCRdb's table, derived via immunoSEQ multiplex PCR, lists solely in-frame clones and lacks some. The repertoire holds 150,000 to 190,000 clones, with 93% as singletons. The ends were cut back, 1 base at V and 9 bases at J, with 10 bases in the middle. This CDR3 spans 13 amino acids. In germline, CDR1 is SGHAT, CDR2 FQNNGV. This clonotype was sampled from a man between 45 and 60 years old in good health. V is TRBV11-2 and J is TRBJ1-3; D unclear. Material: blood. CDR3 bases: TGTGCCAGCAGCTTAGCCCGCGGTTTCACCATATATTTT. It yields the protein CASSLARGFTIYF.